A selection of T cell receptor beta chains follows, all from one sample in a study of blood T cell repertoires in COVID-19. This table comes from immunoSEQ multiplex PCR, and its TCRdb copy is limited to in-frame clones, with some not included. The table has some 110,000 clones, over 70% seen once. The sample consisted of peripheral blood. Every receptor here comes from a human donor with acute or convalescent COVID-19. The donor label of this sample is uncertain. Each CDR3 is given with its conserved first and last residue. Fields, in order: V gene, D gene, clone size, J gene, CDR3 DNA, CDR3 protein. The D gene is left open where the match is weak. Only some rows state a clone size, as once, few, many or a class for expanded clones.

TRBV2	TRBD2	NA	TRBJ2-5	TGTGCCAGCAGTGGGACTAGCGGGGGGGCATCGGAGACCCAGTACTTC	CASSGTSGGASETQYF
TRBV7-2	TRBD2	NA	TRBJ2-2	TGTGCCAGCAGCCGGACTAGCGGGGGCGGGGAGCTGTTTTTT	CASSRTSGGGELFF
TRBV30	TRBD1	NA	TRBJ2-5	TGTGCCTGGAGCAGGGGGCAAGAGACCCAGTACTTC	CAWSRGQETQYF
TRBV19	TRBD1	NA	TRBJ1-1	TGTGCCAGTAGTGATCCCCCCGGGACAGCGAACACTGAAGCTTTCTTT	CASSDPPGTANTEAFF
TRBV10-2	TRBD1	NA	TRBJ1-1	TGCGCCAGCAGTGAGACCCAGACAGGGACTGAAGCTTTCTTT	CASSETQTGTEAFF
TRBV13	NA	few	TRBJ2-1	TGTGCCAGCAGCTTGGAGAACAGGGGGGGTTACAATGAGCAGTTCTTC	CASSLENRGGYNEQFF
TRBV27	NA	NA	TRBJ1-1	TGTGCCAGCACCACAACAGGCAGAACGACTGAAGCTTTCTTT	CASTTTGRTTEAFF
TRBV7-2	NA	few	TRBJ2-1	TGTGCCAGCAGCTCCCGACCGTCAGGAGAGCAGTTCTTC	CASSSRPSGEQFF
TRBV2	NA	few	TRBJ1-1	TGTGCCAGCAGGGGGGGTTCCGGGACGGGGAACTCTGAAGCTTTCTTT	CASRGGSGTGNSEAFF
TRBV19	TRBD1	once	TRBJ1-5	TGTGCCATCTCAATGACAGGGAGGAACAATCAGCCCCAGCATTTT	CAISMTGRNNQPQHF
TRBV19	TRBD1	NA	TRBJ1-5	TGTGCCAGTAGACGTCTGGACAGGGGAAATCAGCCCCAGCATTTT	CASRRLDRGNQPQHF
TRBV2	TRBD1	NA	TRBJ2-3	TGTGCCAGCAGCATACAGGGGGATACGCAGTATTTT	CASSIQGDTQYF
TRBV4-1	TRBD1	NA	TRBJ1-2	TGCGCCAGCAGCCAAGTGGGACAGGGAACCCTTGGCTACACCTTC	CASSQVGQGTLGYTF
TRBV30	NA	NA	TRBJ1-1	TGTGCCTGCAAGGGGCCCCTTAACACTGAAGCTTTCTTT	CACKGPLNTEAFF
TRBV18	TRBD1	NA	TRBJ1-2	TGTGCCAGCTCACCAGACAGGGGAGCCGGGGGCTACACCTTC	CASSPDRGAGGYTF
TRBV10-3	TRBD1	NA	TRBJ1-5	TGTGCCATCAGTGGGGACAGGAGCAATCAGCCCCAGCATTTT	CAISGDRSNQPQHF